This T cell receptor beta chain was recorded in a study of identical twins. Template switching introduced a universal primer site, and the cDNA bore unique molecular identifiers. Each CDR3 protein gets one entry after TCRdb re-called the 5' RACE reads with MiXCR. The sample has around 530,000 distinct CDR3 sequences; around 15% are singletons. There are 19 residues in the CDR3. V dropped 10 bases and J dropped 2; count of bases not matched to a gene: 21. Study-wide results and caveats: Clonotypes of the beta chain that were abundant in cord blood carried fewer insertions (memory repertoires showed none). Cross-sectional statistics underpinned the conclusions; the same donors were not followed.

As to this clonotype: The target antigen is unknown.

These sequences were also reported in another study, on yellow fever vaccine responses in identical twins.

The chain employs TRBV12-3 or TRBV12-4 and TRBJ2-1; 9 bases are a match to TRBD1. Sequenced input: CD4+ T cells sorted from blood. The TCR originated in a woman aged 18-29 years in good health. The CDR3 coding sequence is TGTGCCATCTGTTTATTTTTCGGTTTGGGGGACAGGGCCTACAATGAGCAGTTCTTC. Translated, it gives CAICLFFGLGDRAYNEQFF.